This T cell receptor (beta chain) was sequenced for a study of blood T cell repertoires in COVID-19. Overall study: There were acute and convalescent COVID-19 samples, and they came from the United States, Italy and Spain.

Authors' analysis steps: Amplifying reference gene primers gave estimates of nucleated cell counts. Here immunoSEQ multiplex PCR was the method, and the copy in TCRdb shows in-frame clones only, minus some. V and J calls and clone size follow that table, whereas D and trimming were derived from the DNA. This sample has approximately 160,000 clones; approximately 87% occur once, and the top ten carry about 4.4%. This CDR3 has 16 amino acids. The ends lost 3 bases at V and 3 bases at J; junction bases unmatched: 8. Germline lookup yields CDR1 SGHRS and CDR2 YFSETQ. In assigning cohorts, the study relied on participant-reported clinical history.

The TCR sequence derives from a woman aged 45-59 years who had recovered from COVID-19. V is TRBV5-1 and J is TRBJ2-3; TRBD2 matches at 9 bases. The sample taken for sequencing was PBMCs or T cells enriched from blood (not recorded which). The CDR3 bases are TGCGCCAGCAGCTCCGGACTAGCGAGGGGTACAGATACGCAGTATTTT. Protein sequence: CASSSGLARGTDTQYF.